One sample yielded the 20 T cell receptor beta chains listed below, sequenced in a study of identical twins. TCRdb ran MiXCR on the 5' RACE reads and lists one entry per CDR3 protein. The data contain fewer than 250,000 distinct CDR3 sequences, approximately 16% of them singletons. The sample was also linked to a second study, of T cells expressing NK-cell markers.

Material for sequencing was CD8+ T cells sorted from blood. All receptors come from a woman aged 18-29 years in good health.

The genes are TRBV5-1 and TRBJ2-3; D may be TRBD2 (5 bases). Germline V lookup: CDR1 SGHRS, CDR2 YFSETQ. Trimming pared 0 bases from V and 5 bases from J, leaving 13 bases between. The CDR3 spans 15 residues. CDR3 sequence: CASSLDSGKLDTQYF. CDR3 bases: TGCGCCAGCAGCTTGGACAGCGGAAAATTAGATACGCAGTATTTT.

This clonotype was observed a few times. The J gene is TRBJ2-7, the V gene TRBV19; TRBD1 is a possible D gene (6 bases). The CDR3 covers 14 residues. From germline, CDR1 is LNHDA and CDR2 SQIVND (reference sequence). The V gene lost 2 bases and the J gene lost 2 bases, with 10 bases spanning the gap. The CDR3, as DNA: TGTGCCAGTAGTATAAGGGGGTCGACCTACGAGCAGTACTTC. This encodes CASSIRGSTYEQYF.

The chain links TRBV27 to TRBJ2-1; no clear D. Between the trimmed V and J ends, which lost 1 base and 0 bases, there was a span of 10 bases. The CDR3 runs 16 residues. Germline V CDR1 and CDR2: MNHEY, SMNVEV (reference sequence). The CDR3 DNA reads TGTGCCAGCAGTTTATTTTCAGTGAGCTCCTACAATGAGCAGTTCTTC. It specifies CASSLFSVSSYNEQFF.

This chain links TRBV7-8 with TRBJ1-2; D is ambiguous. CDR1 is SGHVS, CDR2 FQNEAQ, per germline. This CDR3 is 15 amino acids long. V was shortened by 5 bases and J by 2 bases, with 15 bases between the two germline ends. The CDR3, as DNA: TGTGCCAGCAGCCCAGTAAAGAGTGCGAACTATGGCTACACCTTC. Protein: CASSPVKSANYGYTF.

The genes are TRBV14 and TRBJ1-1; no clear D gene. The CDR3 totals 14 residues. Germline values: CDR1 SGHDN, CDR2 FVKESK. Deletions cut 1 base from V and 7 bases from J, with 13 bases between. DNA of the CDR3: TGTGCCAGCAGCCAAGCTGTAAGAGGAGATGAAGCTTTCTTT. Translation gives CASSQAVRGDEAFF.

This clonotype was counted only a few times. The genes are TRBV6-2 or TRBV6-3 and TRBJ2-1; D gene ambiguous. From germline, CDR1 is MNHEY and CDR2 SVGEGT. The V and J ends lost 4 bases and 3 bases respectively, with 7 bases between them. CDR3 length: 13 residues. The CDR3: CASSSAYYNEQFF. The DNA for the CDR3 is TGTGCCAGCAGTTCAGCGTACTACAATGAGCAGTTCTTC.

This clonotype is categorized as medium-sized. Here the CDR3 reads CASSLVRAEELFF. DNA for the CDR3: TGTGCCAGCAGCTTGGTCAGGGCTGAGGAGCTGTTTTTT. The chain links TRBV5-6 to TRBJ2-2, with D possibly matching TRBD1 (5 bases). Trimming removed 0 bases at V and 10 bases at J, with 10 bases between. This CDR3 comprises 13 residues. Germline loops: CDR1 SGHDT, CDR2 YYEEEE.

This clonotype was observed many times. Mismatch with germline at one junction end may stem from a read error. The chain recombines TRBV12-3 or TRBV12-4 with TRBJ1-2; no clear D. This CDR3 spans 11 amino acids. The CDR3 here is CASSLSAVIVF. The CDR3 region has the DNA TGTGCCAGCAGTTTATCGGCGGTTATAGTCTTC.

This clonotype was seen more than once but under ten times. CDR3 nucleotides: TGTGCCAGCAGCCCCGGACAGGGTCTCGTTGATGACTATGGCTACACCTTC. This gives the protein CASSPGQGLVDDYGYTF. J is TRBJ1-2 and V is TRBV7-2; 8 bases align to TRBD1. The length of the CDR3 is 17 residues. Germline CDR1 SGHTA, CDR2 FQGNSA. The V and J ends lost 5 bases and 3 bases, in that order; junction bases with no gene match: 14.

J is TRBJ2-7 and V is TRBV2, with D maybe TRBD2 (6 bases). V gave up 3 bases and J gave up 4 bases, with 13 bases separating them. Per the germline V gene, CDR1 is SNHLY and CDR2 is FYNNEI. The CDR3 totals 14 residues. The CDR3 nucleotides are TGTGCCAGCAGTGAGGCGACTAGTAAATACGAGCAGTACTTC. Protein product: CASSEATSKYEQYF. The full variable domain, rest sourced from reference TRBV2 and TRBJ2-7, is EPEVTQTPSHQVTQMGQEVILRCVPISNHLYFYWYRQILGQKVEFLVSFYNNEISEKSEIFDDQFSVERPDGSNFTLKIRSTKLEDSAMYFCASSEATSKYEQYFGPGTRLTVT.

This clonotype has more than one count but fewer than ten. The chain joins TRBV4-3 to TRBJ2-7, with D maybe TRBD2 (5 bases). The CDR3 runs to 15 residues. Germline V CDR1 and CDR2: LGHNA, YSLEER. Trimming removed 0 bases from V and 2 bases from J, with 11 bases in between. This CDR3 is CASSQETSRAYEQYF. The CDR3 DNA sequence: TGCGCCAGCAGCCAAGAAACGTCGAGGGCCTACGAGCAGTACTTC.

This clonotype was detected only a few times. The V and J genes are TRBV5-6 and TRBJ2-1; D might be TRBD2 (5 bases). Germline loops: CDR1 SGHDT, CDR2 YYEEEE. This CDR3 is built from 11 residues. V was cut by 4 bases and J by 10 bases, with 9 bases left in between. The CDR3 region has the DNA TGTGCCAGCAGCAAGGGCGGGGAGCAGTTCTTC. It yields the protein CASSKGGEQFF.

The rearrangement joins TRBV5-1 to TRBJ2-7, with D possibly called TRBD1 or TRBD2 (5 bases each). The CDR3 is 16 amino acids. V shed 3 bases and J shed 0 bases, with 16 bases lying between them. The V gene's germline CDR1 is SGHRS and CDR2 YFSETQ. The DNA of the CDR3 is TGCGCCAGCAGCTGGGGGAGAGGGGAGATCTCCTACGAGCAGTACTTC. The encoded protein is CASSWGRGEISYEQYF.

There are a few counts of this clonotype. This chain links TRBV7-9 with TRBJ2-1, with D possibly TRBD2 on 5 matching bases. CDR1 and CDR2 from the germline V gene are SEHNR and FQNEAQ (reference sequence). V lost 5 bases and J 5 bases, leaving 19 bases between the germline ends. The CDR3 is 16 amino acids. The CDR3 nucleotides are TGTGCCAGCAGCACACACCTGAGGGCCCCGGACAATGAGCAGTTCTTC. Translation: CASSTHLRAPDNEQFF.

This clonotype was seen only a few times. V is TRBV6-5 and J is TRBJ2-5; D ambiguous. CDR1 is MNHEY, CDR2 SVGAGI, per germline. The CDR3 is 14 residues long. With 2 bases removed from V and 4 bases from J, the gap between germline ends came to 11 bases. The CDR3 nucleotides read TGTGCCAGCAGTTACGTTCGTGTTAGAGAGACCCAGTACTTC. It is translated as CASSYVRVRETQYF.

The CDR3 here is CASSHRPGTTYEQYF. The CDR3, as DNA: TGCGCCAGCAGCCATAGACCGGGGACAACCTACGAGCAGTACTTC. The chain combines TRBV4-3 with TRBJ2-7, with TRBD1 as a possible D gene (6 bases). Trimming took 3 bases from V and 2 from J, leaving 14 bases between them. This CDR3 is 15 amino acids long. Germline CDR1 is LGHNA and CDR2 is YSLEER.

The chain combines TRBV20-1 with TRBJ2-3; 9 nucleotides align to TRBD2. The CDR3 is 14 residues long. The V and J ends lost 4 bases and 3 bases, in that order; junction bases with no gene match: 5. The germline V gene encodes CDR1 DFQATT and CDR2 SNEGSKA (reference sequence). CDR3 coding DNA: TGCAGTGCTATTTGGACTAGCGAGACAGATACGCAGTATTTT. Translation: CSAIWTSETDTQYF.

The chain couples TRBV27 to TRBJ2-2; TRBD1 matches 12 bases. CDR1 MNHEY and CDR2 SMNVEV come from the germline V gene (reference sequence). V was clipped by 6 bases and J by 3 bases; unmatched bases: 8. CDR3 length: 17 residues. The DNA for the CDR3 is TGTGCCAGCAGCCGGGACAGGGGGCCGTACGACACCGGGGAGCTGTTTTTT. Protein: CASSRDRGPYDTGELFF.

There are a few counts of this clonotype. CDR3 bases: TGCGCCAGCAGCTACGGACAGGATAGCAATCAGCCCCAGCATTTT. It is translated as CASSYGQDSNQPQHF. The chain employs TRBV5-1 and TRBJ1-5; TRBD1 matches 7 bases. The ends lost 3 bases at V and 0 bases at J; junction bases unmatched: 3. The CDR3 loop spans 15 amino acids. Per the germline V gene, CDR1 is SGHRS and CDR2 is YFSETQ.

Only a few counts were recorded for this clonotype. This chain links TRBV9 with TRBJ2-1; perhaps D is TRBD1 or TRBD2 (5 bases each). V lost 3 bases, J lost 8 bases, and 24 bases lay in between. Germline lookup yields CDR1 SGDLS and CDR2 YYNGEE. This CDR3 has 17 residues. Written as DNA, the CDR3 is TGTGCCAGCAGCGCCCCCAGCCTTGTCGGGGCCCCACATGAGCAGTTCTTC. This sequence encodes CASSAPSLVGAPHEQFF.